The 15 T cell receptor beta chains in this list originate from one sample, sequenced in a study of T cells in Graves' hyperthyroidism and ophthalmopathy. Template material for amplifying TCR beta CDR3 regions consisted of RNA transcripts. During a first-round RT-PCR of the TCR CDR3, the HTBI primer set was used. TCRdb independently ran MiXCR on the multiplex PCR reads; one entry per CDR3 protein. The sample yields 650,000 to 700,000 distinct CDR3 sequences, approximately 15% seen once. The sequenced sample was blood. These receptors were taken from a man aged 50-60 years with Graves' hyperthyroidism.

The table lists this clonotype with a few counts. The V call is TRBV19, the J call TRBJ2-6; 8 nucleotides align to TRBD1. Looked up from germline, CDR1 is LNHDA and CDR2 is SQIVND (reference sequence). The CDR3 contains 18 residues. The trim removed 7 bases at V and 0 bases at J, leaving 11 bases unmatched. Here the CDR3 reads CASTGGGQGISGANVLTF. The CDR3, as DNA: TGTGCCAGTACCGGGGGTGGACAGGGAATCTCTGGGGCCAACGTCCTGACTTTC.

This clonotype was counted many times. The chain carries TRBV20-1 and TRBJ1-2; weak D call: TRBD1 (5 bases). CDR3 length: 12 residues. V was cut by 6 bases and J by 3 bases, with 11 bases left in between. Germline V gives CDR1 DFQATT, CDR2 SNEGSKA (reference sequence). The CDR3 loop is CSAGTADYGYTF. Here the CDR3 DNA reads TGCAGTGCCGGGACTGCCGACTATGGCTACACCTTC.

Ten or more counts support this clonotype. An end of the junction differs from the germline gene, which may be a read error. The chain joins TRBV2 to TRBJ1-5; 7 positions agree with TRBD1. The CDR3 sequence is 16 residues long. The germline CDR1 and CDR2 sequences are SNHLY and FYNNEI. The CDR3 here is CASREERGTVNQPQHF. CDR3 bases: TGTGCCAGCAGGGAAGAAAGAGGGACAGTCAATCAGCCCCAGCATTTT.

This chain joins TRBV28 and TRBJ1-5, with TRBD1 matching over 8 bases. Germline CDR1 and CDR2: MDHEN and SYDVKM. The CDR3 is 15 amino acids. J was trimmed by 9 bases and V by 6 bases; bases with no gene match: 13. The CDR3 nucleotides read TGTGCCAGCAGGGAACCTTCAGGGGGCCTTCGGCCCCAGCATTTT. Translating it yields CASREPSGGLRPQHF.

There are many counts of this clonotype. This chain uses TRBV5-1 with TRBJ2-7; 8 positions match TRBD1. CDR3 length equals 14 residues. J gave up 1 base and V 6 bases, and 6 bases lay outside the gene matches. In germline, CDR1 is SGHRS, CDR2 YFSETQ. The chain's CDR3 is CASIAGTGSYEQYF. CDR3 in DNA: TGCGCCAGCATCGCCGGGACAGGATCCTACGAGCAGTACTTC.

The chain employs TRBV30 and TRBJ2-3, with D possibly TRBD1 on 6 matching bases. Germline CDR1 reads GTSNPN; CDR2 reads SVGIG (reference sequence). V lost 1 base, J lost 2 bases, and 10 bases lay in between. The CDR3 has 14 amino acids. The CDR3 DNA reads as TGTGCCTGGAGTGGTTGGACAGTCACAGATACGCAGTATTTT. It specifies CAWSGWTVTDTQYF.

Many counts were recorded for this clonotype. This sequence joins TRBV6-1 and TRBJ1-1; no firm D call. The germline V gene encodes CDR1 MNHNS and CDR2 SASEGT. CDR3 length: 15 residues. Between the trimmed V and J ends, which lost 2 bases and 1 base, there was a span of 11 bases. For the CDR3, the DNA is TGTGCCAGCAGTGAACAATCGCGGCGGAACACTGAAGCTTTCTTT. Its protein is CASSEQSRRNTEAFF.

This clonotype was found many times. This chain connects TRBV28 to TRBJ2-1; weak D call: TRBD2 (6 bases). Germline CDR1 and CDR2: MDHEN and SYDVKM. CDR3 length equals 15 residues. V lost 7 bases and J lost 3, with 16 bases in between. The CDR3 DNA sequence: TGTGCCAGCAATGAGGGCGGGACCTTCTACAATGAGCAGTTCTTC. Its translation is CASNEGGTFYNEQFF.

This clonotype was counted many times. The CDR3 DNA reads as TGTGCCAGCAGCCCAGGGCGGCTAGCGAAGAGCTCCTACGAGCAGTACTTC. It yields the protein CASSPGRLAKSSYEQYF. The chain joins TRBV7-3 to TRBJ2-7, with D perhaps matching TRBD2 (6 bases). Germline lookup yields CDR1 SGHTA and CDR2 FQGTGA. The CDR3 contains 17 residues. V lost 5 bases, J lost 0 bases, and 20 bases lay in between.

The chain links TRBV20-1 to TRBJ2-1; 11 bases agree with TRBD2. The trim removed 0 bases at V and 2 bases at J, leaving 6 bases unmatched. Germline V lookup: CDR1 DFQATT, CDR2 SNEGSKA (reference sequence). The CDR3 spans 17 residues. The CDR3 loop reads CSARDFTSGSPYNEQFF. The CDR3 DNA is TGCAGTGCTAGAGATTTCACTAGCGGGAGTCCCTACAATGAGCAGTTCTTC.

A note on this clonotype: The junction departs from the called germline gene at one end, perhaps through a read error. V is TRBV7-9 and J is TRBJ1-1; D is uncertain. Germline CDR1 is SEHNR and CDR2 is FQNEAQ (reference sequence). This CDR3 is built from 14 residues. The CDR3 spells CASSLVGGSTEALF. The CDR3 DNA sequence: TGTGCCAGCAGCTTAGTAGGAGGGTCCACTGAAGCTTTGTTT.

This clonotype was picked up many times. J is TRBJ2-7 and V is TRBV3-1; D not certain. Per germline, CDR1 LGHDT and CDR2 YNNKEL (reference sequence). CDR3 length: 14 amino acids. V lost 0 bases, J lost 2 bases, and 8 bases lay in between. The CDR3, as DNA: TGTGCCAGCAGCCAAGACGACGGACCCTACGAGCAGTACTTC. Amino acids: CASSQDDGPYEQYF.

The chain carries TRBV24-1 and TRBJ2-3, with D hard to call. The CDR3 loop spans 13 amino acids. The V end lost 1 base, the J end lost 4 bases, and 5 bases lay between the germline ends. CDR1 is KGHDR and CDR2 is SFDVKD in the germline V gene. CDR3: CATSDFSPDTQYF. CDR3 sequence (DNA): TGTGCCACCAGTGATTTTAGTCCAGATACGCAGTATTTT.

This clonotype has ten or more counts. This chain joins TRBV7-8 and TRBJ1-2, with TRBD1 matching over 8 bases. The V segment lost 1 base and the J segment 4 bases; nucleotides outside the gene matches: 8. Germline lookup yields CDR1 SGHVS and CDR2 FQNEAQ. CDR3 length: 16 amino acids. CDR3 bases: TGTGCCAGCAGCTTAGACCCAAGGACAGGGACCTATGGCTACACCTTC. This gives the protein CASSLDPRTGTYGYTF.

This clonotype showed up many times. The chain carries TRBV5-1 and TRBJ2-2; the D gene is possibly TRBD1 (5 bases). Germline-derived CDR1 and CDR2 are SGHRS and YFSETQ. Trimming cost V 6 bases and J 0 bases, with 12 bases left between them. The CDR3 is 15 amino acids. CDR3 sequence: CASTQDNSNTGELFF. CDR3 DNA: TGCGCCAGCACTCAGGACAATTCGAACACCGGGGAGCTGTTTTTT.